This T cell receptor beta chain appears in the sequencing data of a study of OX40 agonist ivuxolimab in advanced cancers. About the study: Head and neck, renal cell, melanoma or hepatocellular carcinoma were the cancers that dose-escalation patients had.

People who had autoimmune disease history or systemic immunosuppression were excluded. Clones were sequenced by immunoSEQ multiplex PCR, and TCRdb holds only the in-frame ones, with some missing. Among tens of thousands of clones listed, 82% were seen once. The CDR3 covers 12 residues. V was trimmed by 5 bases and J by 10 bases, leaving 14 bases between them. Germline CDR1 reads KGHSY; CDR2 reads FQNENV. This sequence joins TRBV16 and TRBJ1-1; the D gene is possibly TRBD1 (6 bases). The clonotype originates from an adult with an advanced solid tumor such as melanoma, head and neck, liver or kidney cancer. The specimen comprised CD4+ or CD8+ T cells sorted from blood, sampled in a trial of the OX40 agonist ivuxolimab. The CDR3 DNA reads as TGTGCCAGCAGCTCTCGGGACATCGGAGCTTTCTTT. This sequence encodes CASSSRDIGAFF.